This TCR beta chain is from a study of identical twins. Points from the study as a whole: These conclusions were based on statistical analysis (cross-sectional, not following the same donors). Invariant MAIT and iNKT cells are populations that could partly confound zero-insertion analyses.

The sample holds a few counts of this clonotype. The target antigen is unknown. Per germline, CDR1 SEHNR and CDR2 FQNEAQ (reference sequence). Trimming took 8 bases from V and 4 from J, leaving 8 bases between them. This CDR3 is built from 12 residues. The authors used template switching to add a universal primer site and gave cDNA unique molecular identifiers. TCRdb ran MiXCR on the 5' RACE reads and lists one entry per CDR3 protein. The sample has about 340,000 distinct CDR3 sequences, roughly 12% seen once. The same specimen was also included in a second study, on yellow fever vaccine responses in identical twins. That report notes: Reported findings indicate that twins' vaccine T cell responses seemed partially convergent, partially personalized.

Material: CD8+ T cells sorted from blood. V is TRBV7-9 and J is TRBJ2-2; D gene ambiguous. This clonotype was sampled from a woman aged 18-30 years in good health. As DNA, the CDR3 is TGTGCCAGCGAATCAGGCACCGGGGAGCTGTTTTTT. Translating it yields CASESGTGELFF. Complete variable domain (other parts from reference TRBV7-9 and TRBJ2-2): DTGVSQNPRHKITKRGQNVTFRCDPISEHNRLYWYRQTLGQGPEFLTYFQNEAQLEKSRLLSDRFSAERPKGSFSTLEIQRTEQGDSAMYLCASESGTGELFFGEGSRLTVL.